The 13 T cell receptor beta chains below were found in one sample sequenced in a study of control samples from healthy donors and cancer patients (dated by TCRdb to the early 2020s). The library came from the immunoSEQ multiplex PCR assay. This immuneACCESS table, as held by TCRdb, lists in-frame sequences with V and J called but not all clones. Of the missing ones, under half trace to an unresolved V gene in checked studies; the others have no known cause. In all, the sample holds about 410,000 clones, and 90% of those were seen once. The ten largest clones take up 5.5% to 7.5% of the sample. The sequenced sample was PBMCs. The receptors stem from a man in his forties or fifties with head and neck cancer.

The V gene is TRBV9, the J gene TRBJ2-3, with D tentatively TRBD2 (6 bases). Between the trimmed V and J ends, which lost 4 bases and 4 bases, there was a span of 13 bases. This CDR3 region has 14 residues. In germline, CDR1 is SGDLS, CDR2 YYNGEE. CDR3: CASSRENLPDTQYF. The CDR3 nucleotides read TGTGCCAGCAGCCGGGAGAACTTACCAGATACGCAGTATTTT. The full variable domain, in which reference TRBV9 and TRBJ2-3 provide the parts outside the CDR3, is DSGVTQTPKHLITATGQRVTLRCSPRSGDLSVYWYQQSLDQGLQFLIQYYNGEERAKGNILERFSAQQFPDLHSELNLSSLELGDSALYFCASSRENLPDTQYFGPGTRLTVL.

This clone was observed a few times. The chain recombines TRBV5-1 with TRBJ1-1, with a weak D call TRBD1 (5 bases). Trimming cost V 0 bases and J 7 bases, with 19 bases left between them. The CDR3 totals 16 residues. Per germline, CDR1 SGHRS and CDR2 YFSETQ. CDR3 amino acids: CASSLGNLGGKNEAFF. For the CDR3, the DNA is TGCGCCAGCAGCTTGGGGAACCTGGGGGGGAAGAATGAAGCTTTCTTT.

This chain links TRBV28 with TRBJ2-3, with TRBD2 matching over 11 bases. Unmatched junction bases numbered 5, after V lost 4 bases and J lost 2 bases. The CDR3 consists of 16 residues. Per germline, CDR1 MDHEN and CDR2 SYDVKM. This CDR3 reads CASSSRLAGITDTQYF. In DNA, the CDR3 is TGTGCCAGCAGTTCCAGACTAGCGGGAATCACAGATACGCAGTATTTT.

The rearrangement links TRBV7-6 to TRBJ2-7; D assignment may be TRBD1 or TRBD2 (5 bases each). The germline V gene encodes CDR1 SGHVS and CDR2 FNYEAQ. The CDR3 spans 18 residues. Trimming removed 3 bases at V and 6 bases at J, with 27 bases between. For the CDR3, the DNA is TGTGCCAGCAGCTTCCGGGACCTTCTTGCTCCCGCCAGTAGCGAGCAGTACTTC. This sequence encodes CASSFRDLLAPASSEQYF.

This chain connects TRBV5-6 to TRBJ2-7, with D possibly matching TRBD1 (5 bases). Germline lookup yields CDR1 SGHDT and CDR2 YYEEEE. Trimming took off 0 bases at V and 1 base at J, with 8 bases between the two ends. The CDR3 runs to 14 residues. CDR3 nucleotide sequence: TGTGCCAGCAGCTTGGGACAGTCGTCCTACGAGCAGTACTTC. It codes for CASSLGQSSYEQYF.

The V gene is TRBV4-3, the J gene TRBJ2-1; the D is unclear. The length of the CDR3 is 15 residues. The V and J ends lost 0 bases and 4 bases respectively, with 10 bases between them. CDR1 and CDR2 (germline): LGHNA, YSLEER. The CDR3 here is CASSQDLANYNEQFF. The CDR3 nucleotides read TGCGCCAGCAGCCAAGATTTAGCAAATTACAATGAGCAGTTCTTC.

Here the CDR3 DNA reads TGTGCCAGCAGCCAACACCGGGACCCAAAGGTACATGAGCAGTTCTTC. This gives the protein CASSQHRDPKVHEQFF. This rearrangement joins TRBV6-2 or TRBV6-3 to TRBJ2-1; possibly TRBD1 or TRBD2 for D (5 bases each). Germline-derived CDR1 and CDR2 are MNHEY and SVGEGT. V lost 6 bases, J lost 8 bases, and 23 bases lay in between. This CDR3 region has 16 residues.

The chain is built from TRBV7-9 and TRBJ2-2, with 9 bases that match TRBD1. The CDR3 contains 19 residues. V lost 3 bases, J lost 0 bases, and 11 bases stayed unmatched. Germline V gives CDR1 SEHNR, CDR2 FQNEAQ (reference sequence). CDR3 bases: TGTGCCAGCAGCTTTCCGGGGACAGGGAAGATCGCGAACACCGGGGAGCTGTTTTTT. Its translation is CASSFPGTGKIANTGELFF.

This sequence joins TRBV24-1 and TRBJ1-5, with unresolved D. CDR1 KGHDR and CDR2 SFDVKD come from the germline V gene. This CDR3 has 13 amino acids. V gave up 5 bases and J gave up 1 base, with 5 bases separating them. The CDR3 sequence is CATSATSNQPQHF. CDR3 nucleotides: TGTGCCACCAGTGCCACAAGCAATCAGCCCCAGCATTTT.

CDR3 DNA sequence: TGTGCCAGTAGTAGCCCCGGGCGGCAGAACTACAATGAGCAGTTCTTC. It is translated as CASSSPGRQNYNEQFF. V gene TRBV19 combines with J gene TRBJ2-1, with D uncertain. Per the germline V gene, CDR1 is LNHDA and CDR2 is SQIVND (reference sequence). Trimming took off 4 bases at V and 3 bases at J, with 16 bases between the two ends. This CDR3 contains 16 residues.

The CDR3: CASSLEAGNTIYF. DNA of the CDR3: TGTGCCAGCAGCTTAGAAGCGGGAAACACCATATATTTT. This chain joins TRBV7-2 and TRBJ1-3; D gene unclear. This CDR3 contains 13 residues. CDR1 is SGHTA and CDR2 is FQGNSA in the germline V gene. V lost 1 base and J lost 4, with 5 bases in between.

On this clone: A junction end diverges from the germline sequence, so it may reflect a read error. CDR3 amino acids: CAITTGHKSPLHF. For the CDR3, the DNA is TGTGCCATCACCACAGGGCATAAATCACCCCTCCACTTT. The rearrangement uses TRBV10-3 and TRBJ1-6, with D maybe TRBD1 (6 bases). Germline assignment: CDR1 ENHRY and CDR2 SYGVKD. The CDR3 runs to 13 residues.

The CDR3 nucleotides read TGTGCCAGCAGTTACTTACCCAGCGGGACGACCGGGGAGCTGTTTTTT. Its protein product is CASSYLPSGTTGELFF. This chain joins TRBV6-5 and TRBJ2-2; 7 bases are shared with TRBD2. Trimming at V came to 1 base and at J to 5 bases, leaving 7 bases not matched to a gene. Per the germline V gene, CDR1 is MNHEY and CDR2 is SVGAGI. This CDR3 has 16 amino acids.